What follows is one T cell receptor beta chain and its context. The antigen is not known. A multiplex PCR was run with 60 Vbeta primers and 13 Jbeta primers. Profiling relied on immunoSEQ multiplex PCR, and the TCRdb table lists in-frame clones only, not all of them. The table lists around 150,000 clones, around 73% of them singletons. This sample was included in a study of cytomegalovirus exposure and HLA in healthy donors. Regarding the study as a whole: For most subjects, TCR beta sequences were reported to predict HLA-A and HLA-B alleles with accuracy.

The donors (healthy individuals) were bone marrow donors. There are 13 residues in the CDR3. The germline gives CDR1 SGHAT, CDR2 FQDESV (reference sequence). V gave up 5 bases and J gave up 0 bases, with 8 bases separating them. This chain joins TRBV11-1 and TRBJ2-7; D might be TRBD1 (5 bases). The sequence was collected from a male donor in good health and CMV-seronegative. Source material: PBMCs. The CDR3 reads CASSRGDSYEQYF. In nucleotides, the CDR3 is TGTGCCAGCAGCAGGGGCGACTCCTACGAGCAGTACTTC.